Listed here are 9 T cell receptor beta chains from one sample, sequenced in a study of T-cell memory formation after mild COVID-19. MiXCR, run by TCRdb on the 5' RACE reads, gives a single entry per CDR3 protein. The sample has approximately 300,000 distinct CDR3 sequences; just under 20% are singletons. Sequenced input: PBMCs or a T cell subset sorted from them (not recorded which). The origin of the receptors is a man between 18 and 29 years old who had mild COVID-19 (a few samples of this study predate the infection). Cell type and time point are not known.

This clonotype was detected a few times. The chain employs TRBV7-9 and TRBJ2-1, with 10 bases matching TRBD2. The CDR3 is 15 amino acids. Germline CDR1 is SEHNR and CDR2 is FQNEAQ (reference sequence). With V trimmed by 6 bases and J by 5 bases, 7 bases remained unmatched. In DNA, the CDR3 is TGTGCCAGCAGGTCTAGCGGGGGCCTAAACAATGAGCAGTTCTTC. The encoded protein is CASRSSGGLNNEQFF.

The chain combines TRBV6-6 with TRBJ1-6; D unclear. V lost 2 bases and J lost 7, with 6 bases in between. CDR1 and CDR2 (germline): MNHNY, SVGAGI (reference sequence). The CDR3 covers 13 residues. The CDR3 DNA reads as TGTGCCAGCAGTTACACCGTCAATTCACCCCTCCACTTT. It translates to CASSYTVNSPLHF.

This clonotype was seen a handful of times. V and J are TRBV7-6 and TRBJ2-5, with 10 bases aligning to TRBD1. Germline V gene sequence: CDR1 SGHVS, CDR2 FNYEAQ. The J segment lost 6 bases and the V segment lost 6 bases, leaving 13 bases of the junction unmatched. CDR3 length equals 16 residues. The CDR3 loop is CASRDIKGQGIQTQYF. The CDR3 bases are TGTGCCAGCAGAGACATAAAGGGACAGGGGATACAGACCCAGTACTTC.

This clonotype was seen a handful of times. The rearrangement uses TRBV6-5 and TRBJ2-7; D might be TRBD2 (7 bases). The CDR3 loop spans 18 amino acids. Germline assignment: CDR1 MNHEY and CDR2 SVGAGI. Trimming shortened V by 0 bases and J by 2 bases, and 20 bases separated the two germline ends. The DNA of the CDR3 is TGTGCCAGCAGTTACTCGAGTGGTTCCGGGGGGCCGCCCTACGAGCAGTACTTC. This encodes CASSYSSGSGGPPYEQYF.

The CDR3 protein is CASSSGTGERHTIYF. CDR3 bases: TGTGCCAGCAGTTCCGGGACAGGGGAGAGGCACACCATATATTTT. The rearrangement joins TRBV28 to TRBJ1-3; 10 nucleotides match TRBD1. Germline CDR1 reads MDHEN; CDR2 reads SYDVKM. V lost 4 bases to trimming and J lost 8 bases; unmatched junction nucleotides: 8. CDR3 length equals 15 residues.

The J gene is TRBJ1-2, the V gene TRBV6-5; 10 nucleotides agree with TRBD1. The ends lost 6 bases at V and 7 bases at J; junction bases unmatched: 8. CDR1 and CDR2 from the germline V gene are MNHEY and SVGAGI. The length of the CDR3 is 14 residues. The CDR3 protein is CASSSGDRGLGYTF. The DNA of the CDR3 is TGTGCCAGCAGCTCCGGAGACAGGGGGCTTGGCTACACCTTC.

The CDR3 coding sequence is TGTGCCAGCAGCTTAGAAGGGACAATGACCGTCCTGACTTTC. This encodes CASSLEGTMTVLTF. The chain couples TRBV7-2 to TRBJ2-6, with D maybe TRBD1 (6 bases). V was cut by 1 base and J by 12 bases, with 13 bases left in between. CDR1 is SGHTA and CDR2 is FQGNSA in the germline V gene. The CDR3 extends over 14 amino acids.

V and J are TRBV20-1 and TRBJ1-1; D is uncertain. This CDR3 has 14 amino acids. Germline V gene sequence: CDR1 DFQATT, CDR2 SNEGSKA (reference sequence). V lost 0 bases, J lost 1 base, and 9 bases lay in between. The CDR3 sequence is CSARDPRANTEAFF. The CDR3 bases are TGCAGTGCTAGAGATCCCCGCGCGAACACTGAAGCTTTCTTT.

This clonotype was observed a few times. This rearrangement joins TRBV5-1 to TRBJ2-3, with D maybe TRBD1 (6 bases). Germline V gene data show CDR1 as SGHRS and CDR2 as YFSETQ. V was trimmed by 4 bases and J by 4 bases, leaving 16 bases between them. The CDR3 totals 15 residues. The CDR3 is CASSRSDSKADTQYF. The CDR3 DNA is TGCGCCAGCAGCCGATCGGACAGTAAAGCAGATACGCAGTATTTT.